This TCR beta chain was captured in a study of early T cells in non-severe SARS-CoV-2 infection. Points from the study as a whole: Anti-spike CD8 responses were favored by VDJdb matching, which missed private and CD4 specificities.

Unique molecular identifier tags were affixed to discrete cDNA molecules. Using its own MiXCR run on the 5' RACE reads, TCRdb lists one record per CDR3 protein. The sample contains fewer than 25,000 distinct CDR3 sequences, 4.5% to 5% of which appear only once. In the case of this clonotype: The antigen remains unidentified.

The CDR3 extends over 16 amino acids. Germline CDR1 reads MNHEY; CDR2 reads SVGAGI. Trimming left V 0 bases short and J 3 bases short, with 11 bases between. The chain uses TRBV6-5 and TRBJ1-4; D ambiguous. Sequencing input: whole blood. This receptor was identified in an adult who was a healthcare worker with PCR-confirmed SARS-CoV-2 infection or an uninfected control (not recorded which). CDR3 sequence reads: CASSYSFTGSNEKLFF. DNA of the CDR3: TGTGCCAGCAGTTACTCGTTTACCGGATCTAATGAAAAACTGTTTTTT.